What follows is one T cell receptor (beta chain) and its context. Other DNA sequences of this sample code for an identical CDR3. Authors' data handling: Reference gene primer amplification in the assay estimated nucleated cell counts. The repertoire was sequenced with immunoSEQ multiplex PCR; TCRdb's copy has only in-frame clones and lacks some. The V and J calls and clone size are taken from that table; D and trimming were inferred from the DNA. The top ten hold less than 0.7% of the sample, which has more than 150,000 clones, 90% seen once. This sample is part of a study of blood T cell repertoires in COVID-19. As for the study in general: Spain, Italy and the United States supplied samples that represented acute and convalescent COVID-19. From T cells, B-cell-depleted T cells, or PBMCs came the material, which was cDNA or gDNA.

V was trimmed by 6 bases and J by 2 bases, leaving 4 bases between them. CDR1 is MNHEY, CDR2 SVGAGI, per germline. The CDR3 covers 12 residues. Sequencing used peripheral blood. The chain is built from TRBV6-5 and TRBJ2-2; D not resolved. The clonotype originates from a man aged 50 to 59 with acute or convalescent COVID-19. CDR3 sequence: CASSTNTGELFF. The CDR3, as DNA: TGTGCCAGCAGCACAAACACCGGGGAGCTGTTTTTT.